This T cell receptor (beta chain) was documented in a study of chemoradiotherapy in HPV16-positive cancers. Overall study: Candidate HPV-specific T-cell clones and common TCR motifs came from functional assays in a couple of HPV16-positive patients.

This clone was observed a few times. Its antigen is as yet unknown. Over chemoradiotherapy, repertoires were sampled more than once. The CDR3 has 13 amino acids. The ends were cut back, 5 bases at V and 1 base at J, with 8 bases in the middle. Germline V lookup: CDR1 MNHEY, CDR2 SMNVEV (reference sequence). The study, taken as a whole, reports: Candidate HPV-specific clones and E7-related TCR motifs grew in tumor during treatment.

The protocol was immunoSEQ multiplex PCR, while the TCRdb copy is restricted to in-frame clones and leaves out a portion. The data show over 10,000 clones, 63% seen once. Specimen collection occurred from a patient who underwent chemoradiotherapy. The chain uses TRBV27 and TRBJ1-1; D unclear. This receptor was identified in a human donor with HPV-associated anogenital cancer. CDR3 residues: CASSIGSNTEAFF. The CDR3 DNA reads TGTGCCAGCAGTATAGGATCGAACACTGAAGCTTTCTTT.